This T cell receptor (beta chain) was recorded in a study of blood T cell repertoires in COVID-19. The protocol was immunoSEQ multiplex PCR, while the TCRdb copy is restricted to in-frame clones and leaves out a portion. The data contain around 19,000 clones, around 92% of them seen just once; the ten biggest clones take up roughly 7.5%. The germline gives CDR1 SEHNR, CDR2 FQNEAQ (reference sequence). The CDR3 extends over 15 amino acids. This TCR was recovered from a man aged 70-80 years with active COVID-19. Sequenced input: peripheral blood. The chain combines TRBV7-9 with TRBJ1-1, with TRBD1 matching over 7 bases. The DNA for the CDR3 is TGTGCGTTAGGACAGGCCTCATACGTGAACACTGAAGCTTTCTTT. Residues: CALGQASYVNTEAFF.